A selection of T cell receptor beta chains follows, all from one sample in a study of Tregs in tolerant kidney transplant recipients. Repertoires were generated with immunoSEQ multiplex PCR, while TCRdb's copy carries only in-frame clones and drops some. The table shows about 110,000 clones, with about 90% occurring only once. The starting material was CD4+ T cells from blood, obtained before the transplant. The receptors were gathered from a human donor who received a combined kidney and bone marrow transplant. CDR3s include the opening cysteine and the closing phenylalanine or tryptophan. Fields, in order: D gene, clone size, V gene, J gene, CDR3 protein, CDR3 DNA. The D gene is left open where the match is weak. Expanded clones are given a class, and other clones once, few, many or no size at all.

d_call: NA; clone_size: NA; v_call: TRBV7-9; j_call: TRBJ1-1; cdr3_aa: CASSLGSVNTEAFF; cdr3_nt: TGTGCCAGCAGCTTAGGGTCGGTGAACACTGAAGCTTTCTTT
d_call: TRBD2; clone_size: NA; v_call: TRBV18; j_call: TRBJ2-2; cdr3_aa: CASSPSLAGGTGELFF; cdr3_nt: TGTGCCAGCTCACCTTCGCTAGCGGGGGGCACCGGGGAGCTGTTTTTT
d_call: NA; clone_size: NA; v_call: TRBV6-5; j_call: TRBJ1-2; cdr3_aa: CASSFKDFYGYTF; cdr3_nt: TGTGCCAGCAGTTTTAAGGACTTCTATGGCTACACCTTC
d_call: TRBD2; clone_size: NA; v_call: TRBV7-2; j_call: TRBJ2-3; cdr3_aa: CASSLRTSNTDTQYF; cdr3_nt: TGTGCCAGCAGCTTACGGACTAGCAACACAGATACGCAGTATTTT
d_call: NA; clone_size: NA; v_call: TRBV14; j_call: TRBJ2-4; cdr3_aa: CASSQIVKNIQYF; cdr3_nt: TGTGCCAGCAGCCAAATAGTGAAAAACATTCAGTACTTC
d_call: TRBD1; clone_size: NA; v_call: TRBV11-2; j_call: TRBJ1-6; cdr3_aa: CASSPGQGNSPLHF; cdr3_nt: TGTGCCAGCAGTCCGGGACAGGGTAATTCACCCCTCCACTTT
d_call: TRBD2; clone_size: NA; v_call: TRBV7-2; j_call: TRBJ2-3; cdr3_aa: CASTYLAGVLDTQYF; cdr3_nt: TGTGCCAGCACGTATCTAGCGGGAGTCTTAGATACGCAGTATTTT
d_call: NA; clone_size: NA; v_call: TRBV18; j_call: TRBJ1-2; cdr3_aa: CASSPSGGAYGYTF; cdr3_nt: TGTGCCAGCTCACCAAGCGGGGGTGCTTATGGCTACACCTTC
d_call: TRBD1; clone_size: NA; v_call: TRBV13; j_call: TRBJ2-4; cdr3_aa: CASSARGQGEGIQYF; cdr3_nt: TGTGCCAGCAGCGCCCGAGGACAGGGCGAGGGCATTCAGTACTTC
d_call: NA; clone_size: NA; v_call: TRBV6-6; j_call: TRBJ1-2; cdr3_aa: CASRPPGVYGYTF; cdr3_nt: TGTGCCAGCAGACCCCCGGGTGTCTATGGCTACACCTTC
d_call: NA; clone_size: few; v_call: TRBV6-4; j_call: TRBJ1-5; cdr3_aa: CASSREPDQPQHF; cdr3_nt: TGTGCCAGCAGTAGGGAGCCGGATCAGCCCCAGCATTTT
d_call: NA; clone_size: NA; v_call: TRBV6-1; j_call: TRBJ1-1; cdr3_aa: CASSDLWAGPGNTEAFF; cdr3_nt: TGTGCCAGCAGTGACCTTTGGGCAGGGCCAGGGAACACTGAAGCTTTCTTT
d_call: NA; clone_size: NA; v_call: TRBV1; j_call: TRBJ2-7; cdr3_aa: CTSSRKVPSSRRTSGGAYEQYF; cdr3_nt: TGCACCAGCAGCCGAAAAGTCCCCTCAAGTCGCCGGACTAGCGGGGGGGCCTACGAGCAGTACTTC
d_call: TRBD1; clone_size: NA; v_call: TRBV5-1; j_call: TRBJ1-1; cdr3_aa: CASSTWTGPNTEAFF; cdr3_nt: TGCGCCAGCAGCACCTGGACAGGCCCGAACACTGAAGCTTTCTTT
d_call: TRBD1; clone_size: NA; v_call: TRBV14; j_call: TRBJ2-1; cdr3_aa: CASSQAGTGGYNEQFF; cdr3_nt: TGTGCCAGCAGCCAAGCCGGGACAGGGGGCTACAATGAGCAGTTCTTC
d_call: TRBD1; clone_size: NA; v_call: TRBV5-4; j_call: TRBJ1-2; cdr3_aa: CASSGLQGAGNYGYTF; cdr3_nt: TGTGCCAGCAGCGGGTTACAGGGGGCGGGTAACTATGGCTACACCTTC
d_call: NA; clone_size: NA; v_call: TRBV6-1; j_call: TRBJ2-7; cdr3_aa: CASSVAGDRDEQYF; cdr3_nt: TGTGCCAGCAGTGTCGCAGGGGATAGGGACGAGCAGTACTTC
d_call: NA; clone_size: once; v_call: TRBV19; j_call: TRBJ1-1; cdr3_aa: CASSISEGRTEAFF; cdr3_nt: TGTGCCAGTAGTATATCTGAGGGTCGGACTGAAGCTTTCTTT
d_call: TRBD1; clone_size: NA; v_call: TRBV2; j_call: TRBJ1-5; cdr3_aa: CASSWDRENQPQHF; cdr3_nt: TGTGCCAGCAGCTGGGACAGAGAAAATCAGCCCCAGCATTTT
d_call: TRBD1; clone_size: NA; v_call: TRBV11-3; j_call: TRBJ2-2; cdr3_aa: CASSLLGDRGTGELFF; cdr3_nt: TGTGCCAGCAGCTTACTTGGTGACAGGGGCACCGGGGAGCTGTTTTTT
d_call: NA; clone_size: NA; v_call: TRBV11-2; j_call: TRBJ2-1; cdr3_aa: CASSLASDSYNEQFF; cdr3_nt: TGTGCCAGCAGCTTAGCTAGTGACTCCTACAATGAGCAGTTCTTC
d_call: TRBD1; clone_size: medium-sized; v_call: TRBV19; j_call: TRBJ2-4; cdr3_aa: CASSPRDSIQYF; cdr3_nt: TGTGCCAGTAGCCCCCGGGACAGCATTCAGTACTTC
d_call: NA; clone_size: few; v_call: TRBV2; j_call: TRBJ2-5; cdr3_aa: CASSEARGQKQTQYF; cdr3_nt: TGTGCCAGCAGTGAAGCCCGCGGGCAGAAGCAGACCCAGTACTTC
d_call: TRBD1; clone_size: NA; v_call: TRBV7-8; j_call: TRBJ1-2; cdr3_aa: CASSRGTAANYGYTF; cdr3_nt: TGTGCCAGCAGCCGGGGGACAGCAGCTAACTATGGCTACACCTTC
d_call: NA; clone_size: NA; v_call: TRBV6-5; j_call: TRBJ2-7; cdr3_aa: CASRQQTYYEQYF; cdr3_nt: TGTGCCAGCAGGCAACAGACCTATTACGAGCAGTACTTC
d_call: TRBD2; clone_size: NA; v_call: TRBV30; j_call: TRBJ2-3; cdr3_aa: CAWSPPSGLTDTQYF; cdr3_nt: TGTGCCTGGAGTCCCCCTAGCGGCCTCACAGATACGCAGTATTTT
d_call: NA; clone_size: few; v_call: TRBV6-1; j_call: TRBJ1-2; cdr3_aa: CASNQGMTNYGYTF; cdr3_nt: TGTGCCAGCAATCAGGGCATGACTAACTATGGCTACACCTTC
d_call: TRBD1; clone_size: once; v_call: TRBV7-6; j_call: TRBJ1-3; cdr3_aa: CASTLGTASGNTIYF; cdr3_nt: TGTGCCAGCACCTTAGGGACAGCCTCTGGAAACACCATATATTTT
d_call: TRBD2; clone_size: NA; v_call: TRBV7-2; j_call: TRBJ2-3; cdr3_aa: CASSLAREPDTQYF; cdr3_nt: TGTGCCAGCAGCTTAGCGCGGGAGCCAGATACGCAGTATTTT
d_call: NA; clone_size: NA; v_call: TRBV6-1; j_call: TRBJ1-2; cdr3_aa: CASSFQYGYTF; cdr3_nt: TGTGCCAGCAGTTTCCAATATGGCTACACCTTC
d_call: TRBD2; clone_size: NA; v_call: TRBV7-9; j_call: TRBJ2-1; cdr3_aa: CASSFTAGAHDEQFF; cdr3_nt: TGTGCCAGCAGCTTTACTGCGGGAGCCCACGATGAGCAGTTCTTC
d_call: TRBD1; clone_size: NA; v_call: TRBV6-1; j_call: TRBJ1-4; cdr3_aa: CASRIGGAGEKLFF; cdr3_nt: TGTGCCAGCAGGATAGGGGGCGCGGGGGAAAAACTGTTTTTT
d_call: NA; clone_size: NA; v_call: TRBV6-5; j_call: TRBJ2-7; cdr3_aa: CASSYVVGGPYEQYF; cdr3_nt: TGTGCCAGCAGTTACGTTGTCGGGGGGCCCTACGAGCAGTACTTC
d_call: TRBD1; clone_size: few; v_call: TRBV27; j_call: TRBJ1-2; cdr3_aa: CASSPRDRPTYGYTF; cdr3_nt: TGTGCCAGCAGTCCGCGGGACAGACCAACCTATGGCTACACCTTC
d_call: NA; clone_size: NA; v_call: TRBV9; j_call: TRBJ1-3; cdr3_aa: CASSVEGPGSPSGNTIYF; cdr3_nt: TGTGCCAGCAGCGTAGAGGGTCCAGGGTCTCCCTCTGGAAACACCATATATTTT
d_call: TRBD2; clone_size: NA; v_call: TRBV7-2; j_call: TRBJ2-2; cdr3_aa: CASSAGQRGGPGELFF; cdr3_nt: TGTGCCAGCAGCGCCGGGCAGCGGGGGGGTCCCGGGGAGCTGTTTTTT
d_call: NA; clone_size: few; v_call: TRBV29-1; j_call: TRBJ1-5; cdr3_aa: CSVAEGLLGNQPQHF; cdr3_nt: TGCAGCGTTGCGGAGGGTCTGCTGGGCAATCAGCCCCAGCATTTT
d_call: NA; clone_size: NA; v_call: TRBV18; j_call: TRBJ1-5; cdr3_aa: CASSPRGNQPQHF; cdr3_nt: TGTGCCAGCTCACCAAGAGGGAATCAGCCCCAGCATTTT
d_call: NA; clone_size: NA; v_call: TRBV2; j_call: TRBJ2-2; cdr3_aa: CASSEDRNTGELFF; cdr3_nt: TGTGCCAGCAGTGAAGACAGGAACACCGGGGAGCTGTTTTTT
d_call: NA; clone_size: NA; v_call: TRBV7-2; j_call: TRBJ2-1; cdr3_aa: CASSTYREGEQFF; cdr3_nt: TGTGCCAGCAGCACTTACAGGGAGGGTGAGCAGTTCTTC
d_call: NA; clone_size: once; v_call: TRBV7-6; j_call: TRBJ1-5; cdr3_aa: CASSSRPGEQPQHF; cdr3_nt: TGTGCCAGCAGCTCGAGGCCCGGGGAACAGCCCCAGCATTTT
d_call: NA; clone_size: NA; v_call: TRBV28; j_call: TRBJ1-1; cdr3_aa: CASRGAGRPSNTEAFF; cdr3_nt: TGTGCCAGCAGGGGGGCAGGGCGCCCCTCGAACACTGAAGCTTTCTTT
d_call: NA; clone_size: NA; v_call: TRBV19; j_call: TRBJ1-4; cdr3_aa: CASSMVTLTNEKLFF; cdr3_nt: TGTGCCAGTAGTATGGTGACACTAACTAATGAAAAACTGTTTTTT
d_call: TRBD1; clone_size: NA; v_call: TRBV4-2; j_call: TRBJ2-5; cdr3_aa: CASSQDPGQGGETQYF; cdr3_nt: TGTGCCAGCAGCCAAGATCCGGGACAGGGGGGGGAGACCCAGTACTTC
d_call: TRBD1; clone_size: NA; v_call: TRBV7-9; j_call: TRBJ2-7; cdr3_aa: CASSRQGIYEQYF; cdr3_nt: TGTGCCAGCAGTAGACAGGGGATCTACGAGCAGTACTTC
d_call: TRBD1; clone_size: NA; v_call: TRBV7-2; j_call: TRBJ2-1; cdr3_aa: CASSPGPGQGFHNEQFF; cdr3_nt: TGTGCCAGCAGCCCCGGCCCCGGACAGGGGTTCCACAATGAGCAGTTCTTC
d_call: NA; clone_size: NA; v_call: TRBV7-2; j_call: TRBJ1-5; cdr3_aa: CASSPRREQPQHF; cdr3_nt: TGTGCCAGCAGCCCGAGGAGGGAGCAGCCCCAGCATTTT
d_call: TRBD1; clone_size: NA; v_call: TRBV2; j_call: TRBJ2-7; cdr3_aa: CASSGDSLSYEQYF; cdr3_nt: TGTGCCAGCAGCGGGGACAGCCTCTCCTACGAGCAGTACTTC
d_call: TRBD1; clone_size: once; v_call: TRBV11-2; j_call: TRBJ2-6; cdr3_aa: CASSLRGQGSGANVLTF; cdr3_nt: TGTGCCAGCAGCTTAAGGGGGCAGGGCTCTGGGGCCAACGTCCTGACTTTC
d_call: NA; clone_size: NA; v_call: TRBV6-7; j_call: TRBJ1-1; cdr3_aa: CASSYPDSCQTEAFF; cdr3_nt: TGTGCCAGCAGTTACCCCGACAGTTGTCAGACTGAAGCTTTCTTT
d_call: NA; clone_size: NA; v_call: TRBV6-5; j_call: TRBJ1-1; cdr3_aa: CASSPEMNTEAFF; cdr3_nt: TGTGCCAGCAGTCCAGAAATGAACACTGAAGCTTTCTTT
d_call: NA; clone_size: once; v_call: TRBV11-2; j_call: TRBJ1-1; cdr3_aa: CASSSRGFGTEAFF; cdr3_nt: TGTGCCAGCAGCTCGCGGGGATTCGGCACTGAAGCTTTCTTT
d_call: NA; clone_size: NA; v_call: TRBV5-6; j_call: TRBJ2-2; cdr3_aa: CASSLGGGERAPKGELFF; cdr3_nt: TGTGCCAGCAGCTTGGGGGGAGGAGAGAGAGCGCCCAAGGGGGAGCTGTTTTTT
d_call: NA; clone_size: NA; v_call: TRBV19; j_call: TRBJ1-5; cdr3_aa: CASSGGISNQPQHF; cdr3_nt: TGTGCCAGTAGTGGGGGGATTAGCAATCAGCCCCAGCATTTT
d_call: NA; clone_size: NA; v_call: TRBV6-5; j_call: TRBJ1-2; cdr3_aa: CASAGINYGYTF; cdr3_nt: TGTGCCAGCGCCGGGATTAACTATGGCTACACCTTC
d_call: NA; clone_size: NA; v_call: TRBV29-1; j_call: TRBJ2-3; cdr3_aa: CSVDRADTQYF; cdr3_nt: TGCAGCGTTGACAGGGCGGATACGCAGTATTTT
d_call: NA; clone_size: NA; v_call: TRBV5-1; j_call: TRBJ2-5; cdr3_aa: CASCTIGYPGETQYF; cdr3_nt: TGCGCCAGCTGTACGATTGGTTACCCGGGGGAGACCCAGTACTTC
d_call: NA; clone_size: NA; v_call: TRBV19; j_call: TRBJ2-7; cdr3_aa: CASSTGLATYEQYF; cdr3_nt: TGTGCCAGTAGCACTGGACTGGCCACCTACGAGCAGTACTTC
d_call: NA; clone_size: NA; v_call: TRBV2; j_call: TRBJ1-4; cdr3_aa: CASSRESDNEKLFF; cdr3_nt: TGTGCCAGCAGCAGGGAATCAGATAATGAAAAACTGTTTTTT